This T cell receptor beta chain was identified during a study of radiotherapy plus CTLA-4 blockade in lung cancer. Across the whole study: Objective response rate was over 15%; disease control rate, 31%.

In chemo-refractory metastatic non-small-cell lung cancer, patients got ipilimumab CTLA-4 blockade together with focal radiation. CDR3 length equals 17 residues. V shed 8 bases and J shed 5 bases, with 28 bases lying between them. Study findings and constraints: In blood, tumor-derived TCR clones expanded after radiotherapy plus ipilimumab.

In regard to this clone: The target antigen is unknown.

The assay was immunoSEQ multiplex PCR, and TCRdb's table has in-frame clones only and misses some. Among 120,000 or so clones listed, around 90% were seen once. The V gene is TRBV23-1, the J gene TRBJ2-7, with TRBD1 as a possible D gene (7 bases). TRBV23-1 is an ORF, with its function uncertain. This sequence originates from a human donor with non-small cell lung cancer that progressed on radiotherapy plus ipilimumab. Here the sequenced sample was peripheral blood, taken from a patient treated with radiotherapy plus ipilimumab. Written as DNA, the CDR3 is TGCGCCAGCGGACAGGCGCCGGGACTCCGGTTTCGAGACGAGCAGTACTTC. It is translated as CASGQAPGLRFRDEQYF.